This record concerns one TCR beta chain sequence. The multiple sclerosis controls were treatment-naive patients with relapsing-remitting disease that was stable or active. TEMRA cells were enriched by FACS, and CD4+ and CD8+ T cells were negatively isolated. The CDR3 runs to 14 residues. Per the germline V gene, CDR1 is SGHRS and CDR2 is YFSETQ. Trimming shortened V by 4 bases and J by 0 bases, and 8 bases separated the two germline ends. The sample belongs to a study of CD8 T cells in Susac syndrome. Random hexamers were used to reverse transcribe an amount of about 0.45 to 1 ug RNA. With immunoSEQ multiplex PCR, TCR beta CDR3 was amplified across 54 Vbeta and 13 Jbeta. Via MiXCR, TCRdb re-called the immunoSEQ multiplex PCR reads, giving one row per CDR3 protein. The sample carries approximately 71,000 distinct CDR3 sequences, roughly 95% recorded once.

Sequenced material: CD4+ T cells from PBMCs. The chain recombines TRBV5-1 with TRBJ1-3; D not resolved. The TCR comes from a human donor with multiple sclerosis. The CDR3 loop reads CASSPGVSGNTIYF. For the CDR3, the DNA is TGCGCCAGCAGCCCGGGAGTCTCTGGAAACACCATATATTTT. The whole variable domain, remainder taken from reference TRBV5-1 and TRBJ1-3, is KAGVTQTPRYLIKTRGQQVTLSCSPISGHRSVSWYQQTPGQGLQFLFEYFSETQRNKGNFPGRFSGRQFSNSRSEMNVSTLELGDSALYLCASSPGVSGNTIYFGEGSWLTVV.